The 8 T cell receptor beta chains listed next were all sequenced from one sample in a study of control samples from healthy donors and cancer patients. Measured with immunoSEQ multiplex PCR; TCRdb has only the in-frame clones, and not every one. This sample has approximately 90,000 clones; approximately 86% occur once, and the top ten carry around a fifth. Sequenced: blood. These receptor sequences come from a young man in good health.

This clone was seen a single time. The J gene is TRBJ2-1, the V gene TRBV7-2; D is possibly TRBD2 (7 bases). Germline CDR1 and CDR2: SGHTA and FQGNSA. The CDR3 has 17 amino acids. Trimming cost V 4 bases and J 1 base, with 17 bases left between them. CDR3 DNA: TGTGCCAGCAGCTCCCATATGGGGGGGCCATCCTACAATGAGCAGTTCTTC. Its translation is CASSSHMGGPSYNEQFF.

This clone has only a few counts. The chain combines TRBV20-1 with TRBJ1-1; D unresolved. The V end was cut by 3 bases, the J end by 1 base, with 12 bases between. This CDR3 region has 14 residues. Germline CDR1 reads DFQATT; CDR2 reads SNEGSKA (reference sequence). The chain's CDR3 is CSASRVRPNTEAFF. CDR3 in DNA: TGCAGTGCTAGTAGAGTCCGGCCGAACACTGAAGCTTTCTTT.

In its sample, this clone was seen a few times. This chain uses TRBV10-3 with TRBJ2-1, with unresolved D. The CDR3 is made up of 13 amino acids. The V end lost 4 bases, the J end lost 7 bases, and 11 bases lay between the germline ends. Looked up from germline, CDR1 is ENHRY and CDR2 is SYGVKD. CDR3 residues: CAISGAPRNEQFF. Here the CDR3 DNA reads TGTGCCATCAGTGGAGCCCCGCGGAATGAGCAGTTCTTC.

A single count supports this clone. The chain carries TRBV30 and TRBJ1-2, with 7 bases lining up with TRBD1. There are 16 residues in the CDR3. The germline V gene encodes CDR1 GTSNPN and CDR2 SVGIG (reference sequence). The junction had 11 bases not matched to a gene; V was cut back by 0 bases and J by 4 bases. In DNA, the CDR3 is TGTGCCTGGAGTGTACCCCCCTACGGGACAGCCTATGGCTACACCTTC. It specifies CAWSVPPYGTAYGYTF.

The rearrangement joins TRBV6-5 to TRBJ2-2; 7 nucleotides match TRBD2. Trimming cost V 11 bases and J 5 bases; bases outside gene matches: 8. Germline-derived CDR1 and CDR2 are MNHEY and SVGAGI. The CDR3 extends over 13 amino acids. CDR3 DNA sequence: TGTGCCGGGGCGGGGGTTGGAACCGGGGAGCTGTTTTTT. Its translation is CAGAGVGTGELFF.

The chain joins TRBV4-1 to TRBJ1-1; 7 bases agree with TRBD1. CDR3 length: 17 amino acids. J lost 1 base, V lost 4 bases, and 12 bases had no gene match. Germline lookup yields CDR1 MGHRA and CDR2 YSYEKL. The CDR3, as DNA: TGCGCCAGCAGCCCCTTTTCAGACAGGGTGGCGAACACTGAAGCTTTCTTT. Translated, it gives CASSPFSDRVANTEAFF.

The rearrangement joins TRBV5-1 to TRBJ2-3, with 15 bases fitting TRBD2. Per the germline V gene, CDR1 is SGHRS and CDR2 is YFSETQ. V dropped 4 bases and J dropped 5; count of bases not matched to a gene: 8. The CDR3 is made up of 17 amino acids. For the CDR3, the DNA is TGCGCCAGCAGCGGGAAGGGACTAGCGGGGGGCCGAGATACGCAGTATTTT. Its protein product is CASSGKGLAGGRDTQYF. The full variable domain, rest sourced from reference TRBV5-1 and TRBJ2-3, is KAGVTQTPRYLIKTRGQQVTLSCSPISGHRSVSWYQQTPGQGLQFLFEYFSETQRNKGNFPGRFSGRQFSNSRSEMNVSTLELGDSALYLCASSGKGLAGGRDTQYFGPGTRLTVL.

V and J are TRBV6-5 and TRBJ2-6; D might be TRBD1 or TRBD2, each matching 5 bases. Trimming pared 0 bases from V and 4 bases from J, leaving 10 bases between. CDR1 MNHEY and CDR2 SVGAGI come from the germline V gene. This CDR3 has 16 residues. For the CDR3, the DNA is TGTGCCAGCAGTTACTCGAGGGGAGCCGGGGCCAACGTCCTGACTTTC. Translating gives CASSYSRGAGANVLTF.